This T cell receptor (beta chain) was sequenced for a study of T cells in Graves' hyperthyroidism and ophthalmopathy. This clonotype was detected ten times or more. Its antigen is still unknown. Amplification of TCR beta CDR3 regions was performed using RNA transcripts as template. Primed by the HTBI set, a first-round RT-PCR was run on the TCR CDR3. TCRdb reprocessed the multiplex PCR reads via MiXCR and lists one record per CDR3 protein. This table has 560,000 or so distinct CDR3 sequences, nearly 20% appearing once. Notes on the study in general: Among thyroid clonotypes expanded above 0.001, most also appeared in blood. Ophthalmopathy and stable hyperthyroidism were separated by a 13 V-J model.

Lactation, pregnancy, other autoimmune disease or uncontrolled infection excluded patients. The sequenced material came from blood. The sequence was collected from a man in his forties with Graves' ophthalmopathy.

As DNA, the CDR3 is TGTGCCAGCAGCCGCGGGGAGTCCTACAATGAGCAGTTCTTC. Protein: CASSRGESYNEQFF. V gene TRBV11-2 combines with J gene TRBJ2-1, with TRBD2 as a possible D gene (6 bases). The V end was cut by 5 bases, the J end by 1 base, with 9 bases between. The CDR3 extends over 14 amino acids. Germline-derived CDR1 and CDR2 are SGHAT and FQNNGV.